The present T cell receptor (beta chain) was sequenced within a study of regulatory T cells in long-lasting Graves disease. The J segment lost 6 bases and the V segment lost 2 bases, leaving 5 bases of the junction unmatched. CDR3 length: 14 residues. Germline assignment: CDR1 SGHRS and CDR2 YFSETQ. As for time point: newly diagnosed GD, antithyroid drugs for less than 3 months. PBMC RNA was the source of the TCR library. Sequencing libraries for TCR beta were prepared with iRepertoire HTBI primers and Arm-PCR of CDR3 regions. MiXCR, run by TCRdb on the multiplex PCR reads, gives a single entry per CDR3 protein. This sample has hundreds of thousands of distinct CDR3 sequences, with approximately 12% found just once. This clonotype was seen a few times. The same specimen was also included in a second study, on T cells in Graves' hyperthyroidism and ophthalmopathy.

Material: peripheral blood mononuclear cells (PBMCs), obtained at new diagnosis, from a patient treated with antithyroid drugs. This chain uses TRBV5-1 with TRBJ2-1, with 7 bases fitting TRBD1. The receptor comes from a young woman with Graves disease. The chain's CDR3 is CASSFLGQLNEQFF. In nucleotides, the CDR3 is TGCGCCAGCAGCTTCCTGGGACAGCTCAATGAGCAGTTCTTC.